This T cell receptor (beta chain) emerged from a study of cytomegalovirus exposure and HLA in healthy donors. Study-wide context: The same platform as the approximately 670 first-cohort repertoires was used for the 95 to 150 validation repertoires, a later analysis reported. Broader study findings: The tendency of first-cohort TCR clusters to co-occur in the 120 or so validation repertoires was identified by a subsequent analysis.

The data were produced by immunoSEQ multiplex PCR, yet TCRdb's version contains in-frame clones alone and is incomplete. The sample lists approximately 49,000 clones, roughly nine tenths seen once, with 1.4% in the top ten. Of note for this clone: Its target is unknown.

Sequenced input: PBMCs. The TCR was taken from a man aged 18-30 years in good health and CMV-seronegative.

The CDR3 loop reads CASGLDYEQYF. CDR3 bases: TGTGCCAGCGGACTCGACTACGAGCAGTACTTC. V is TRBV27 and J is TRBJ2-7; a weak D match, TRBD2 (5 bases). Germline V gene data show CDR1 as MNHEY and CDR2 as SMNVEV (reference sequence). Trimming stripped 8 bases from V and 3 bases from J, with 8 bases between. CDR3 length equals 11 residues.